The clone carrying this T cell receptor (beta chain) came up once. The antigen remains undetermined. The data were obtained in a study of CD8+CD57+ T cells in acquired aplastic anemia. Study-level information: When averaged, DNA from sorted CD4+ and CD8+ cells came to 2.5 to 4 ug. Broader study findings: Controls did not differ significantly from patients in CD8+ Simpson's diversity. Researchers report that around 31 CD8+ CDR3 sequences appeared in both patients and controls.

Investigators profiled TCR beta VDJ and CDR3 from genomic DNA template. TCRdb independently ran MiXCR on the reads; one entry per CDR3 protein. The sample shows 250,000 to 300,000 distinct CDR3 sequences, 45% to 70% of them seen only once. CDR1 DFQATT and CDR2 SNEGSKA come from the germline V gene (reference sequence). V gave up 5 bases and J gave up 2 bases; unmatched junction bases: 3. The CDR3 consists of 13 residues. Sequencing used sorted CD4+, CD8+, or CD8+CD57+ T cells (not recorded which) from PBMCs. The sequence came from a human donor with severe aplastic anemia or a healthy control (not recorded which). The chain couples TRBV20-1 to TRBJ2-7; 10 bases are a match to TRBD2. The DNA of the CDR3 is TGCAGTGCTCTTACTAGCGGGACCTACGAGCAGTACTTC. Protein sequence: CSALTSGTYEQYF.